This TCR beta chain appears in the sequencing data of a study of PD-1 blockade in classical Hodgkin lymphoma. Study background: The patients were dosed with nivolumab 3 mg/kg, infused intravenously every 2 weeks. Findings and caveats of the study: Complete responders had baseline diversity similar to newly diagnosed patients. The causes of the repertoire differences, possibly disease activity or prior therapy, remain undefined. Diversity in CD4+ TCRs, unlike that measured in CD8+ TCRs, had risen significantly by C4D1.

Profiling relied on immunoSEQ multiplex PCR, and the TCRdb table lists in-frame clones only, not all of them. The sample contains approximately 60,000 clones, 70% to 90% of which appear only once. Patients all relapsed after autologous stem cell transplantation, and there was variation in brentuximab vedotin exposure. The germline V gene encodes CDR1 SGDLS and CDR2 YYNGEE. The CDR3 sequence is 14 residues long. The V and J ends lost 4 bases and 5 bases respectively, with 16 bases between them. This clone was counted once. Its target is not known. Sample: peripheral blood mononuclear cells (PBMCs), taken at baseline. This clonotype was sampled from a human donor with classical Hodgkin lymphoma. The V and J genes are TRBV9 and TRBJ2-7; D possibly matches TRBD1 or TRBD2 (6 bases each). The DNA of the CDR3 is TGTGCCAGCAGCCAGTCAGGGGACTTGGACGAGCAGTACTTC. Translation: CASSQSGDLDEQYF.